The next 17 T cell receptor beta chains were all read from a single sample in a study of OX40 agonist ivuxolimab in advanced cancers. Assay used: immunoSEQ multiplex PCR; TCRdb lists only in-frame clones, some missing. The sample lists 50,000 to 65,000 clones; over 80% were seen once. This specimen was CD4+ or CD8+ T cells sorted from blood, taken in a trial of the OX40 agonist ivuxolimab. The receptors were gathered from an adult with an advanced solid tumor such as melanoma, head and neck, liver or kidney cancer.

The table lists this clone with a few counts. V and J are TRBV21-1 and TRBJ2-7. TRBV21-1 is a recognized pseudogene. The CDR3 sequence is 18 residues long. CDR3 in DNA: TGTGCCAGCAGCAAAGGTGGGCGAAGGGACCGACTTTCCTACGAGCAGTACGTC. Translated, it gives CASSKGGRRDRLSYEQYV.

The V gene is TRBV9, the J gene TRBJ2-7, with D unresolved. The CDR3 spans 14 residues. The V and J ends lost 0 bases and 3 bases respectively, with 10 bases between them. The V gene's germline CDR1 is SGDLS and CDR2 YYNGEE. CDR3 sequence reads: CASSVGLKHYEQYV. The DNA for the CDR3 is TGTGCCAGCAGCGTAGGTCTGAAACACTACGAGCAGTACGTC.

J is TRBJ2-1 and V is TRBV2, with TRBD2 as a possible D gene (5 bases). Trimming shortened V by 11 bases and J by 6 bases, and 14 bases separated the two germline ends. The CDR3 covers 12 residues. CDR1 SNHLY and CDR2 FYNNEI come from the germline V gene. CDR3 residues: CASRLAFNEQFF. CDR3 nucleotide sequence: TGTGCCTCGAGGCTAGCTTTCAATGAGCAGTTCTTC.

This clone turned up a few times. J is TRBJ2-2 and V is TRBV28; the match to TRBD1 covers 7 bases. Trimming removed 5 bases from V and 6 bases from J; junction bases left unmatched: 9. Germline V gives CDR1 MDHEN, CDR2 SYDVKM. The CDR3 runs 15 residues. This chain's CDR3 is CASSGQEAPAGELFF. The CDR3 bases are TGTGCCAGCAGTGGACAGGAAGCTCCAGCCGGGGAGCTGTTTTTT. The full variable domain, its missing parts supplied by reference TRBV28 and TRBJ2-2, is DVKVTQSSRYLVKRTGEKVFLECVQDMDHENMFWYRQDPGLGLRLIYFSYDVKMKEKGDIPEGYSVSREKKERFSLILESASTNQTSMYLCASSGQEAPAGELFFGEGSRLTVL.

The gene calls are TRBV14 and TRBJ2-5; 10 bases align to TRBD1. The CDR3 spans 16 residues. The germline V gene encodes CDR1 SGHDN and CDR2 FVKESK. J lost 3 bases, V lost 1 base, and 5 bases had no gene match. Here the CDR3 DNA reads TGTGCCAGCAGCCAAGTGGCCGGGACAGGGGAAGAGACCCAGTACTTC. Translating gives CASSQVAGTGEETQYF. Using reference TRBV14 and TRBJ2-5 for the parts outside the CDR3, the full variable domain is EAGVTQFPSHSVIEKGQTVTLRCDPISGHDNLYWYRRVMGKEIKFLLHFVKESKQDESGMPNNRFLAERTGGTYSTLKVQPAELEDSGVYFCASSQVAGTGEETQYFGPGTRLLVL.

This chain uses TRBV7-2 with TRBJ2-7; 9 bases are shared with TRBD1. Germline V lookup: CDR1 SGHTA, CDR2 FQGNSA. This CDR3 contains 14 residues. Losses at the gene ends were 5 bases for V and 2 bases for J; bases not matched to a gene: 4. The CDR3 coding sequence is TGTGCCAGCAGCAGGGACAGGGCCACCTACGAGCAGTACTTC. Translation gives CASSRDRATYEQYF. The full variable domain, completed using reference TRBV7-2 and TRBJ2-7, is GAGVSQSPSNKVTEKGKDVELRCDPISGHTALYWYRQSLGQGLEFLIYFQGNSAPDKSGLPSDRFSAERTGGSVSTLTIQRTQQEDSAVYLCASSRDRATYEQYFGPGTRLTVT.

The rearrangement joins TRBV5-1 to TRBJ1-5, with 9 bases that match TRBD1. The CDR3 consists of 17 residues. The germline V gene has CDR1 SGHRS and CDR2 YFSETQ. Losses at the gene ends were 0 bases for V and 4 bases for J; bases not matched to a gene: 8. Here the CDR3 DNA reads TGCGCCAGCAGCTTGGGTCCTGCGGACAGGGGAAATCAGCCCCAGCATTTT. This sequence encodes CASSLGPADRGNQPQHF.

V and J are TRBV11-3 and TRBJ2-1; D gene uncertain. CDR3 length: 13 residues. The germline CDR1 and CDR2 sequences are SGHNT and YENEEA. Trimming removed 3 bases from V and 1 base from J, with 4 bases in between. CDR3 DNA: TGTGCCAGCAGCTTTGGGTCCTACAATGAGCAGTTCTTC. Encoded protein: CASSFGSYNEQFF.

V is TRBV5-4 and J is TRBJ1-2; maybe TRBD1 (5 bases). Deletions cut 0 bases from V and 4 bases from J, with 10 bases between. CDR1 is SGHNT, CDR2 YYREEE, per germline (reference sequence). The CDR3 is made up of 14 amino acids. In DNA, the CDR3 is TGTGCCAGCAGCTTGGGACAGCAAGCCTATGGCTACACCTTC. Protein product: CASSLGQQAYGYTF.

This clone was observed a single time. This chain joins TRBV28 and TRBJ2-7, with D perhaps matching TRBD2 (6 bases). The germline CDR1 and CDR2 sequences are MDHEN and SYDVKM. The germline V and J ends were trimmed by 2 bases and 4 bases, with 9 bases remaining between them. The CDR3 length is 13 residues. The CDR3: CASSLVGGYEQYF. CDR3 bases: TGTGCCAGCAGTTTAGTCGGGGGTTACGAGCAGTACTTC.

The J gene is TRBJ1-5, the V gene TRBV28; D may be TRBD1 (5 bases). Trimming stripped 6 bases from V and 7 bases from J, with 19 bases between. Germline CDR1 and CDR2: MDHEN and SYDVKM. This CDR3 is built from 15 residues. The CDR3 bases are TGTGCCAGCAGCCAAAATACAGGAGTCATCCAGCCCCAGCATTTT. Translated, it gives CASSQNTGVIQPQHF. Based on the CDR3 plus reference TRBV28 and TRBJ1-5, the full variable domain is DVKVTQSSRYLVKRTGEKVFLECVQDMDHENMFWYRQDPGLGLRLIYFSYDVKMKEKGDIPEGYSVSREKKERFSLILESASTNQTSMYLCASSQNTGVIQPQHFGDGTRLSIL.

The chain is built from TRBV19 and TRBJ2-3; 10 nucleotides align to TRBD1. The CDR3 runs 15 residues. J lost 2 bases, V lost 7 bases, and 6 bases had no gene match. Germline CDR1 reads LNHDA; CDR2 reads SQIVND (reference sequence). CDR3: CASKTGTGDTDTQYF. CDR3 sequence (DNA): TGTGCCAGTAAGACCGGGACAGGGGACACAGATACGCAGTATTTT.

The chain uses TRBV18 and TRBJ2-5, with a possible D match to TRBD1 (5 bases). The CDR3 is 15 residues long. The germline CDR1 and CDR2 sequences are KGHSH and LQKENI. The V and J ends lost 0 bases and 5 bases respectively, with 13 bases between them. The CDR3 nucleotides are TGTGCCAGCTCACCACCTAGTATGGGGCGGGAGACCCAGTACTTC. This translates into CASSPPSMGRETQYF.

The V gene is TRBV13, the J gene TRBJ2-3, with 7 bases matching TRBD2. Germline-derived CDR1 and CDR2 are PRHDT and FYEKMQ (reference sequence). The CDR3 extends over 15 amino acids. Trimming took 6 bases from V and 4 from J; bases not matched to a gene: 10. The CDR3 region is CASSYSGYGADTQYF. The CDR3 DNA reads TGTGCCAGCAGTTATAGCGGGTACGGGGCAGATACGCAGTATTTT. The full variable domain, completed using reference TRBV13 and TRBJ2-3, is AAGVIQSPRHLIKEKRETATLKCYPIPRHDTVYWYQQGPGQDPQFLISFYEKMQSDKGSIPDRFSAQQFSDYHSELNMSSLELGDSALYFCASSYSGYGADTQYFGPGTRLTVL.

The rearrangement joins TRBV13 to TRBJ1-3, with D perhaps matching TRBD1 (5 bases). This CDR3 is 15 amino acids long. CDR1 and CDR2 (germline): PRHDT, FYEKMQ (reference sequence). V lost 8 bases and J 2 bases, leaving 16 bases between the germline ends. CDR3 nucleotides: TGTGCCAGCGCTCAGATCGGGACGGCTGGAAACACCATATATTTT. Translation: CASAQIGTAGNTIYF.

V and J are TRBV2 and TRBJ2-2; 8 nucleotides agree with TRBD1. The V gene end was trimmed by 5 bases and the J gene end by 3 bases; junction bases not matched to a gene: 8. The CDR3 contains 16 residues. Germline values: CDR1 SNHLY, CDR2 FYNNEI. CDR3 amino acids: CASSKQGVADTGELFF. The CDR3 DNA reads as TGTGCCAGCAGTAAACAGGGGGTCGCAGACACCGGGGAGCTGTTTTTT.

This rearrangement joins TRBV2 to TRBJ1-1, with unresolved D. Trimming took 2 bases from V and 0 from J, leaving 7 bases between them. CDR3 length: 14 residues. From germline, CDR1 is SNHLY and CDR2 FYNNEI. The CDR3 bases are TGTGCCAGCAGTGAAAACAGAATGAACACTGAAGCTTTCTTT. Translation gives CASSENRMNTEAFF.